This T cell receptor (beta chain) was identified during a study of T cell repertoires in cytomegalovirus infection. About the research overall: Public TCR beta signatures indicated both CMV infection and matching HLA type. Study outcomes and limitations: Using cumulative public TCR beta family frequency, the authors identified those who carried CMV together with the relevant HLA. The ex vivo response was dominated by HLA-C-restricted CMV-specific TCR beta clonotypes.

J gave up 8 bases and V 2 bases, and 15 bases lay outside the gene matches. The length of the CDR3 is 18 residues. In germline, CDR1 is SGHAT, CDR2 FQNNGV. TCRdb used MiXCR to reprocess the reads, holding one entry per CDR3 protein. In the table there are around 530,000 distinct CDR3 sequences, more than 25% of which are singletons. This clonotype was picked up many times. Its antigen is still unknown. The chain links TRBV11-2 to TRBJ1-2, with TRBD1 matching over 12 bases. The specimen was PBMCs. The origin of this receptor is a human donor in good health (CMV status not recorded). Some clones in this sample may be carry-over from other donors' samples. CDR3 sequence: CASSLKYSTGQGARGYTF. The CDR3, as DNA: TGTGCCAGCAGCTTAAAGTACTCGACGGGACAGGGGGCGAGGGGCTACACCTTC.